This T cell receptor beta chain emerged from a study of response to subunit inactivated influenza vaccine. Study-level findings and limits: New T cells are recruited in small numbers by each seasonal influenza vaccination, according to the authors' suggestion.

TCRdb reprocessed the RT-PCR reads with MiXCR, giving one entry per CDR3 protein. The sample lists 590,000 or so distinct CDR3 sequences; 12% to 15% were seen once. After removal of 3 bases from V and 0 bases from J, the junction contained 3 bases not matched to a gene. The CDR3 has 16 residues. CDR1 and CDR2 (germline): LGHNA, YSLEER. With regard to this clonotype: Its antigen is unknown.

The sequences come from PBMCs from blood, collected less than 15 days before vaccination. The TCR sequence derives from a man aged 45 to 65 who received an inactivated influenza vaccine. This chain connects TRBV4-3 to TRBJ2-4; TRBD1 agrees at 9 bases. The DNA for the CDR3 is TGCGCCAGCAGCCAGGGACAGGGACAAGCCAAAAACATTCAGTACTTC. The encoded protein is CASSQGQGQAKNIQYF.